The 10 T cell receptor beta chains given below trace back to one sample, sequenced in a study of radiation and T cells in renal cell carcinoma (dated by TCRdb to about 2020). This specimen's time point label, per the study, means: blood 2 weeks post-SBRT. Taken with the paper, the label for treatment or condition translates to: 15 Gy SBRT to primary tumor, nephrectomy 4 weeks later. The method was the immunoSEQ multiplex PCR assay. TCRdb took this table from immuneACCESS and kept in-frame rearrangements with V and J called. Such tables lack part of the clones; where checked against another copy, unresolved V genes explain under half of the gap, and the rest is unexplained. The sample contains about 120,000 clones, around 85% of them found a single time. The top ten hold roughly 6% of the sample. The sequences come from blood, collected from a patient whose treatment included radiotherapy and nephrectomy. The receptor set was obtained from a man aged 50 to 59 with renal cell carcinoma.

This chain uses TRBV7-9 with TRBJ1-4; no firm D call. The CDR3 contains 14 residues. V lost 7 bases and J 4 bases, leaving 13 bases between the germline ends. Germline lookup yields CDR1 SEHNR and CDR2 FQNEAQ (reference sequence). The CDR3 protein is CASTRTKDNEKLFF. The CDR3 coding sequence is TGTGCCAGCACCAGAACCAAAGATAATGAAAAACTGTTTTTT.

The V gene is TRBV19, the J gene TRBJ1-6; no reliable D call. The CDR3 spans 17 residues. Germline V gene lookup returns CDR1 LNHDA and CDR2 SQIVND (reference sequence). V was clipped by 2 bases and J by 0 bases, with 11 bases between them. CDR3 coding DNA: TGTGCCAGTAGTATATCAGCCCCGGGCTCCTATAATTCACCCCTCCACTTT. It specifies CASSISAPGSYNSPLHF.

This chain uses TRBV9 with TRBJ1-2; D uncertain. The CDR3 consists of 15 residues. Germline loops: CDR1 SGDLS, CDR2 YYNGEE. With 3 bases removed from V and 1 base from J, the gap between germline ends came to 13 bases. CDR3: CASSGRAGNNYGYTF. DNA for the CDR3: TGTGCCAGCAGCGGAAGGGCGGGGAATAACTATGGCTACACCTTC.

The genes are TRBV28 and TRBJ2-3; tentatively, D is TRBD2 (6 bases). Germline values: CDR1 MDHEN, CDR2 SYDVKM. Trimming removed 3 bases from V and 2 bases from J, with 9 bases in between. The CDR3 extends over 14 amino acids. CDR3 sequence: CASSLAGPTDTQYF. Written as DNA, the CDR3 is TGTGCCAGCAGTTTGGCGGGACCCACAGATACGCAGTATTTT.

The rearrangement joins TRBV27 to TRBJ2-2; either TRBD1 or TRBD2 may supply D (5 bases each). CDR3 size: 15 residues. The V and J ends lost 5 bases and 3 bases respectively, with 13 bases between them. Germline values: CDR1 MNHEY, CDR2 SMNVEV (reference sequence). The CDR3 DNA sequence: TGTGCCAGCAGTACCGGGACCCAGGACACCGGGGAGCTGTTTTTT. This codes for CASSTGTQDTGELFF.

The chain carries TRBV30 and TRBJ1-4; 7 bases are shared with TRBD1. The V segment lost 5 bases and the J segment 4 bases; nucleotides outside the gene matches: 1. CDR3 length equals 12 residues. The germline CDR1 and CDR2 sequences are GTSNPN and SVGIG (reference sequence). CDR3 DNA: TGTGCCTGGGACAGGGATAATGAAAAACTGTTTTTT. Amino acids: CAWDRDNEKLFF.

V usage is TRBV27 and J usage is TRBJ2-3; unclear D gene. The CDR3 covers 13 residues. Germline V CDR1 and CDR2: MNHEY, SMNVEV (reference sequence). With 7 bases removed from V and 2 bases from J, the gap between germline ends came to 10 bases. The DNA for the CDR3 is TGTGCCAGCAATGGTCCCCCCACAGATACGCAGTATTTT. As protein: CASNGPPTDTQYF.

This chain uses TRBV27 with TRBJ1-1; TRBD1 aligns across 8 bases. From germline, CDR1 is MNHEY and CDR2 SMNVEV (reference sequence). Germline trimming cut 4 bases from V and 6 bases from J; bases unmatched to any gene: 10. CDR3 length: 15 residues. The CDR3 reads CASSSTGQGSSEAFF. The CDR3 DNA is TGTGCCAGCAGTTCGACCGGACAGGGATCTTCTGAAGCTTTCTTT.

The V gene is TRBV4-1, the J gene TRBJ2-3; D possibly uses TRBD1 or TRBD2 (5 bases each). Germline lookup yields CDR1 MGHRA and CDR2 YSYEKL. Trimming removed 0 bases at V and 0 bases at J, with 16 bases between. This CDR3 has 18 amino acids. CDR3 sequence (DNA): TGCGCCAGCAGCCAAGATCGACGGGGCACGGCGAGCACAGATACGCAGTATTTT. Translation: CASSQDRRGTASTDTQYF.

CDR3 sequence (DNA): TGCAGCGTTGAACCGGGACAGGTAAACACTGAAGCTTTCTTT. It specifies CSVEPGQVNTEAFF. This chain connects TRBV29-1 to TRBJ1-1, with 8 bases lining up with TRBD1. CDR1 SQVTM and CDR2 ANQGSEA come from the germline V gene. The V and J ends lost 2 bases and 2 bases, in that order; junction bases with no gene match: 4. The CDR3 is made up of 14 amino acids.